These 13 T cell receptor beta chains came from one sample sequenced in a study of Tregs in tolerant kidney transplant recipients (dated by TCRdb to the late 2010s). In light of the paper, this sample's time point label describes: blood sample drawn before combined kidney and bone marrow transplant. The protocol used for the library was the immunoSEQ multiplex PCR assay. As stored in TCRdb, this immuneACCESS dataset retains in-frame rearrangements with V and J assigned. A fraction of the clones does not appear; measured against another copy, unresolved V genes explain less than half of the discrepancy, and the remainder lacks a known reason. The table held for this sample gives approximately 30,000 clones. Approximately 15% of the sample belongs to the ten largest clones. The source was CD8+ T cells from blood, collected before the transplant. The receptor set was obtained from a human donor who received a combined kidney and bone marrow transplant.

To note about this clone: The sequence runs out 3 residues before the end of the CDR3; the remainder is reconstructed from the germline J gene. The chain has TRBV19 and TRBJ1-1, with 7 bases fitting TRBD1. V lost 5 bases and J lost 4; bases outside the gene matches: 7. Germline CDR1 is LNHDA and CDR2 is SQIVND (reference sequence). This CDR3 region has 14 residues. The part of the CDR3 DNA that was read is TGTGCCAGTAGTTTCCCGACAGGGAGCACTGAA. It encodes CASSFPTGSTE. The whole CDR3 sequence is CASSFPTGSTEAFF.

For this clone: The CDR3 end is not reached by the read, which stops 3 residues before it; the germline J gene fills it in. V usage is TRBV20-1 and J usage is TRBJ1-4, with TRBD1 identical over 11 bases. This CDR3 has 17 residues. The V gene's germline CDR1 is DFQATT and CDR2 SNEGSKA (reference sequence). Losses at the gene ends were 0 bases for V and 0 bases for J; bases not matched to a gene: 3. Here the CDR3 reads CSARDPGQGATNEKLFF. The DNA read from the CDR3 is TGCAGTGCTAGAGACCCGGGACAGGGGGCAACTAATGAAAAA.

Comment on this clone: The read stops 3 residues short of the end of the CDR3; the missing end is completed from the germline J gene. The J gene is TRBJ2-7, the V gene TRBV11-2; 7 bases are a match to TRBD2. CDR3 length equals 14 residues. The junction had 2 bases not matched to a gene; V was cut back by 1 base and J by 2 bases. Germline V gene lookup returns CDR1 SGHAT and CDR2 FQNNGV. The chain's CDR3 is CASSLGGLTYEQYF. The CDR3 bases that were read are TGTGCCAGCAGCTTAGGGGGACTAACCTACGAG.

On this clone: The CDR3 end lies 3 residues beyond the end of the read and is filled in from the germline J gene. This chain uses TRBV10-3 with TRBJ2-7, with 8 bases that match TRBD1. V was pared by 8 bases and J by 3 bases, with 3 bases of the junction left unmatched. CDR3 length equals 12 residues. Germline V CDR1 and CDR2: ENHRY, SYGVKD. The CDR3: CAIGTGLYEQYF. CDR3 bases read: TGTGCCATCGGGACAGGCCTCTACGAG.

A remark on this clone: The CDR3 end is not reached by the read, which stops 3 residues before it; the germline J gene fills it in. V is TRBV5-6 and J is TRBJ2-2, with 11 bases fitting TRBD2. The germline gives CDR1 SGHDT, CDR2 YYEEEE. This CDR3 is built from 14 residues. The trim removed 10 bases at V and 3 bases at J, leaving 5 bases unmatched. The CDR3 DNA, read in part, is TGTGCCTCGGGACTAGCGGTTTACACCGGGGAG. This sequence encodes CASGLAVYTGE. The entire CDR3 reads CASGLAVYTGELFF. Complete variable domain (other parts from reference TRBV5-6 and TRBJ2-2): DAGVTQSPTHLIKTRGQQVTLRCSPKSGHDTVSWYQQALGQGPQFIFQYYEEEERQRGNFPDRFSGHQFPNYSSELNVNALLLGDSALYLCASGLAVYTGELFFGEGSRLTVL.

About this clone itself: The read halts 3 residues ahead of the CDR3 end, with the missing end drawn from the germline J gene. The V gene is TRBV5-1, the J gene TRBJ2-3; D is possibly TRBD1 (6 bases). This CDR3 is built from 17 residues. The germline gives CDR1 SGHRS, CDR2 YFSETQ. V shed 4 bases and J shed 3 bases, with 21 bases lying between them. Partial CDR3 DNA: TGCGCCAGCAGCGCGGGCCCTTGGACAGCGAGAACAGATACG. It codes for CASSAGPWTARTDT. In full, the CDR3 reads CASSAGPWTARTDTQYF. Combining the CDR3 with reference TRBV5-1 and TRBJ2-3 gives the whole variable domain KAGVTQTPRYLIKTRGQQVTLSCSPISGHRSVSWYQQTPGQGLQFLFEYFSETQRNKGNFPGRFSGRQFSNSRSEMNVSTLELGDSALYLCASSAGPWTARTDTQYFGPGTRLTVL.

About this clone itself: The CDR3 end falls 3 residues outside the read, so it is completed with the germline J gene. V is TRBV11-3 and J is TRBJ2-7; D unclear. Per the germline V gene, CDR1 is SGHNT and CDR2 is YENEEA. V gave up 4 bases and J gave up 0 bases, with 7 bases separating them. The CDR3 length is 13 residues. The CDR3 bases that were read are TGTGCCAGCAGCTCCGCGCCCTCCTACGAG. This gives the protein CASSSAPSYE. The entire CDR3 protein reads CASSSAPSYEQYF.

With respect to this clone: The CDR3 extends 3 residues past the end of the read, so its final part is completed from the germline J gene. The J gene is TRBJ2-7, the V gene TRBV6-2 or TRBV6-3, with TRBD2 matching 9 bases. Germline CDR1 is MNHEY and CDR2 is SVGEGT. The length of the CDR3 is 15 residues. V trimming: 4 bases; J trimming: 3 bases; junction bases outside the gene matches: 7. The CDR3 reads CASSLTTSGLYEQYF. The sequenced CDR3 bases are TGTGCCAGCAGTTTAACGACTAGCGGCCTCTACGAG.

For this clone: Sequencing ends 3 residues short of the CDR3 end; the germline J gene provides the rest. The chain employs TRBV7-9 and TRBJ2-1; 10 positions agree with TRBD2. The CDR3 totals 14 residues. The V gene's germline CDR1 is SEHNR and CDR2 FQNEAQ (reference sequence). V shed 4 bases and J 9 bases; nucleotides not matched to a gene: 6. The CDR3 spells CASSSFLAGVEQFF. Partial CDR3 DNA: TGTGCCAGCAGCTCTTTCCTAGCGGGAGTTGAG. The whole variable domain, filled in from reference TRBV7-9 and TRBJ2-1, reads DTGVSQNPRHKITKRGQNVTFRCDPISEHNRLYWYRQTLGQGPEFLTYFQNEAQLEKSRLLSDRFSAERPKGSFSTLEIQRTEQGDSAMYLCASSSFLAGVEQFFGPGTRLTVL.

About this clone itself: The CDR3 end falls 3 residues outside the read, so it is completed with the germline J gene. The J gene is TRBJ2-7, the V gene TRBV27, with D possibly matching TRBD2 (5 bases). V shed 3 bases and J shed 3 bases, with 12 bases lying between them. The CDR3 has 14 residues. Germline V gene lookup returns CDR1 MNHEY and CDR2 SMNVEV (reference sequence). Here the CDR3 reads CASSLIGSVYEQYF. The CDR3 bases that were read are TGTGCCAGCAGTTTGATTGGTAGCGTCTACGAG.

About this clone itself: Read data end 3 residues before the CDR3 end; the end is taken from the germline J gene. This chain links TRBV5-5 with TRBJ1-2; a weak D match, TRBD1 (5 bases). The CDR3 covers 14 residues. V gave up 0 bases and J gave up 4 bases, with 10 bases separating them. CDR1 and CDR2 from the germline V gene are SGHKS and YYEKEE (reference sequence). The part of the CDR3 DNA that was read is TGTGCCAGCAGCTTGGGCAGGGCAATCTATGGC. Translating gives CASSLGRAIYG. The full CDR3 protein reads CASSLGRAIYGYTF. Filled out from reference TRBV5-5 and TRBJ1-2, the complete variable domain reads DAGVTQSPTHLIKTRGQQVTLRCSPISGHKSVSWYQQVLGQGPQFIFQYYEKEERGRGNFPDRFSARQFPNYSSELNVNALLLGDSALYLCASSLGRAIYGYTFGSGTRLTVV.

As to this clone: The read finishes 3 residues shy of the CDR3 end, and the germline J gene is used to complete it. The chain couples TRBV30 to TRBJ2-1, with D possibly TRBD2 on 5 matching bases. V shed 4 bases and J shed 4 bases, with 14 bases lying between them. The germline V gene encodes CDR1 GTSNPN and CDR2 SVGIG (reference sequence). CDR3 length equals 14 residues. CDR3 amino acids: CAWIMRRNYNEQFF. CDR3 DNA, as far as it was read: TGTGCCTGGATAATGCGGAGGAATTACAATGAG.

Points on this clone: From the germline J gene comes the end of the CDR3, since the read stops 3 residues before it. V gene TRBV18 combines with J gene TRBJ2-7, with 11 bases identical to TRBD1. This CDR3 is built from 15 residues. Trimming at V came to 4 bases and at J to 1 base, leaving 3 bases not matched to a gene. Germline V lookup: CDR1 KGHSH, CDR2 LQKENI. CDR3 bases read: TGTGCCAGCTCACGGGGACAGGGGGATTCCTACGAG. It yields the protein CASSRGQGDSYE. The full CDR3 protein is CASSRGQGDSYEQYF.